This TCR beta chain was sequenced for a study of Ad26.COV2.S vaccination and SARS-CoV-2 variants (dated by TCRdb to the early 2020s). Some background on the complete study: Donors in the vaccine arm were drawn from COV1001, a phase I-IIa trial of Ad26.COV2.S in healthy adults that was multicentre, randomized, double-blind and placebo-controlled. A total of around 32 samples were included in the TCR-sequenced set, comprising around 19 Ad26.COV2.S vaccine recipients, 5 placebo recipients and 8 SARS-CoV-2 convalescent individuals. The specificity and breadth of SARS-CoV-2-reactive T cell receptors after Ad26.COV2.S vaccination were assessed by TCRbeta repertoire sequencing. Investigators remained blinded to trial group allocation during experiments and outcome assessment. Dosing of Ad26.COV2.S was intramuscular, at either 5x10^10 or 1x10^11 viral particles, delivered as one shot or as two shots spaced 56 days apart. Participants in the trial were split at random into five groups of five each, receiving low-dose or high-dose Ad26.COV2.S once or twice, or else placebo on both occasions. What the work shows at the level of the full study, not this receptor alone: It was noted by the authors that total T cell responses may have been underestimated by the TCR breadth and depth analyses. The study was not powered for comparison of responses between vaccine doses or regimens. After vaccination, substantial breadth of spike-specific CD8+ and CD4+ T cell responses was reported. Compared with placebo recipients, Ad26.COV2.S recipients showed higher spike-specific TCR breadth (P = 0.0014). Non-spike TCR breadth was comparable between vaccine and placebo recipients, consistent with the vaccine containing only spike.

The immunoSEQ Assay was used to sequence TCRbeta CDR3 regions. After extraction, genomic DNA underwent amplification by bias-controlled multiplex PCR, followed by high-throughput sequencing. Regarding the original processing steps: To quantify the absolute abundance of every unique TCRbeta CDR3 region, sequences were collapsed and filtered. T cell fraction was estimated by normalizing TCRbeta template counts to usable DNA, which was measured by amplifying reference genes present in all nucleated cells. Repertoire TCRs were annotated as SARS-CoV-2-specific when V gene, CDR3 amino acid sequence and J gene were exactly matched to a known reactive TCR set. The reference SARS-CoV-2 TCR set was derived from MIRA and filtered for enrichment in COVID-19-positive ImmuneCODE repertoires, a step that removed public or cross-reactive TCRs. Using the MIRA antigens, annotated TCRs were further analysed by specific ORF or by position within an ORF. Breadth was defined as annotated unique rearrangements over total unique productive rearrangements; depth was the summed frequency of those rearrangements. Group comparisons of TCR breadth used two-sided Wilcoxon rank-sum tests. Sourced from immuneACCESS, this table was stored by TCRdb with only in-frame sequences that have V and J called. A share of the clones is absent; for the studies checked, an unresolved V gene accounts for under half, and the remainder has no known explanation. V, J and clone size were drawn from that table, and D and trimming were deduced from the DNA. Within this sample are around 420,000 clones, with more than 75% of them counted one time only. Around 3.6% of the sample is taken by the ten largest.

Sequences WNHNN (CDR1) and SYGVQD (CDR2) are obtained from the germline V gene (reference sequence). V sheds 8 bases and J sheds 1 base, leaving 15 bases between their ends. Measured from the cysteine to the phenylalanine, the CDR3 is 14 residues long. The sequence is cut down to CDR3 DNA, 42 bases in frame from base 1. This clone was observed a handful of times. The clone's antigen remains unknown. Within one base of it there is no much larger clone, and no base qualities were kept. Read against the paper, the sample's treatment or condition label means: 19 received Ad26.COV2.S at low or high dose, single or two shots; a few received placebo; per-sample allocation not given. For vaccine and placebo recipients, the sequenced repertoires came from samples collected on day 63 after the first injection. In Cohort 1b, about two dozen adults aged 18-55 years were enrolled at a single site in Boston, USA, between 29 July and 7 August 2020. Ad26.COV2.S consisted of a replication-incompetent adenovirus type 26 vector by which a prefusion-stabilized SARS-CoV-2 spike protein from the original Wuhan strain was expressed.

Sequenced here: peripheral blood, sampled in a trial of Ad26.COV2.S vaccine versus placebo. Rearrangement joined TRBV10-1 to TRBJ2-7; no confident D gene assignment can be made. The source is a person aged 18-60 years who received the Ad26.COV2.S COVID-19 vaccine or a placebo. In nucleotides, the sequence is TGCGCCAGCGGTTCCCTTTACATGTCCTACGAGCAGTACTTC. Its translation reads: CASGSLYMSYEQYF.